This TCR beta chain is from a study of blood T cells in healthy people across ages. In this sample, this clonotype turned up a few times. Germline CDR1 reads MNHEY; CDR2 reads SMNVEV (reference sequence). The CDR3 contains 12 residues. Trimming took 6 bases from V and 5 from J, leaving 10 bases between them. It was with a sample-barcoded 5' primer and a J-beta primer mix that a second PCR of roughly 7 to 12 cycles was run. TCRdb fed the 5' RACE reads into MiXCR, producing one record per CDR3 protein. The sample yields 1 million or so distinct CDR3 sequences, 40% to 50% seen once. Sequencing used blood. This clonotype was obtained from an older woman in good health. The chain employs TRBV27 and TRBJ1-1; the D is unclear. The CDR3 DNA sequence: TGTGCCAGCAGCCGCCCGGGTACTGAAGCTTTCTTT. It translates to CASSRPGTEAFF.